This TCR beta chain was sequenced during a study of OX40 agonist ivuxolimab in advanced cancers. In the study overall: The costimulatory receptor OX40 (CD134) was targeted by ivuxolimab, a fully human IgG2 agonistic monoclonal antibody. Intravenous ivuxolimab was administered to patients every 2 weeks at six dose levels: 0.01, 0.1, 0.3, 1.5, 3 and 10 mg/kg. Of the roughly 51 patients in dose escalation, about 20 had hepatocellular carcinoma, some 15 had melanoma, 9 had renal cell carcinoma and 9 had head and neck cancer. In the dose-escalation cohort, 82.7% of patients were male, and the mean age was approximately 60 years, with a range of roughly 20 to 85. Patients were allowed to have had prior anti-PD-1, anti-PD-L1 or anti-CTLA-4 therapy, and around 37% of the dose-escalation patients had previously received checkpoint inhibitors. Three dose-escalation patients achieved partial responses, one with hepatocellular carcinoma and two with cutaneous melanoma. The purpose of peripheral TCRbeta sequencing was to test whether ivuxolimab changed TCR sequence diversity and led to clonal T-cell expansion. The monotherapy dose-escalation portion (N = 52 patients) of the phase I ivuxolimab trial is reported in the paper.

Patients with a history of autoimmune disease or receiving systemic immunosuppression were excluded from the trial. Peripheral blood for TCR sequencing was drawn from every dose cohort at baseline, at cycle 4 day 1 and at cycle 7 day 1. Samples were obtained from an open-label, multicenter, first-in-human phase I dose-escalation trial of ivuxolimab. Adults with locally advanced or metastatic melanoma, renal cell carcinoma, hepatocellular carcinoma or head and neck squamous cell carcinoma were enrolled in the trial. Before TCR sequencing, CD4+ T cells and CD8+ T cells from peripheral blood were sorted into separate populations. In this sample, this clone turned up once. Its antigen remains undetermined. One base away there is no much larger clone; base qualities are not given. A distance of 11 bases separates the germline ends of V and J, which lose 3 bases and 2 bases respectively. The CDR3, from cysteine to phenylalanine, totals 14 residues. The kept DNA is CDR3 alone, 42 bases in frame from the first base. CDR1 is given as SEHNR and CDR2 as FQNEAQ, both from the germline V gene (reference sequence).

What the study reported, not specific to this receptor: At doses of 0.1 to 3.0 mg/kg, clonal expansion of both CD4+ and CD8+ T cells in blood was seen between baseline and week 6. Low levels of normalized T-cell clonal expansion were also seen in some nonresponding patients. After ivuxolimab, expanded clones were on average more numerous among CD8+ T cells than among CD4+ T cells. The antigen specificity of the clonally expanded peripheral T cells was not determined. In the 0.1-3.0 mg/kg groups, partial responders were among the patients with the lowest normalized peripheral clonal expansion, particularly in CD8+ T cells.

To sequence the TCRbeta CDR3 region, genomic DNA was isolated from the sorted cells. The immunoSEQ Assay was used for sequencing of TCRbeta CDR3 regions. Not all clones reach the TCRdb copy of this immuneACCESS table, which keeps in-frame sequences only. Checked studies attribute under half of the gap to unresolved V genes and leave the rest unexplained. Within this sample are about 82,000 clones, with roughly 90% of them counted one time only. Approximately 8.6% of the sample belongs to the ten largest clones. This TCR was sampled from an adult with an advanced solid tumor such as melanoma, head and neck, liver or kidney cancer. Recombination joined TRBV7-9 with TRBJ2-7; TRBD1 is a weak D gene call, 6 bases matching. This specimen was CD4+ or CD8+ T cells sorted from blood, taken in a trial of the OX40 agonist ivuxolimab. The bases read TGTGCCAGCAGCTTCAGGGGTGGTACCTACGAGCAGTACTTC. The encoded protein is CASSFRGGTYEQYF.